This T cell receptor (beta chain) was documented in a study of blood T cell repertoires in COVID-19. V lost 7 bases, J lost 2 bases, and 4 bases stayed unmatched. Per germline, CDR1 MRHNA and CDR2 SNTAGT. The CDR3 sequence is 14 residues long. Original handling: Estimation of nucleated cell counts relied on the amplification of reference gene primers. The repertoire was sequenced with immunoSEQ multiplex PCR; TCRdb's copy has only in-frame clones and lacks some. For V, J and clone size, that table is used; D and trimming come from the DNA. The profile shows 310,000 or so clones, 90% of them singletons. Individuals aged roughly 18 to 90 years were recruited from 24 US areas. Cohorts were based on clinical histories the participants reported.

The sequence was obtained from a woman aged 18-29 years with acute COVID-19. Input material: PBMCs or T cells enriched from blood (not recorded which). V is TRBV6-4 and J is TRBJ2-2; TRBD1 matches at 7 bases. The CDR3 sequence is CASTWDRNTGELFF. Written as DNA, the CDR3 is TGTGCCAGCACGTGGGACAGAAACACCGGGGAGCTGTTTTTT.